This T cell receptor beta chain was sequenced during a study of T cells in Graves' hyperthyroidism and ophthalmopathy. Regarding the study as a whole: Among thyroid clonotypes expanded above 0.001, most also appeared in blood.

Per germline, CDR1 SGHRS and CDR2 YFSETQ. This CDR3 contains 16 residues. Trimming took 2 bases from V and 7 from J; bases not matched to a gene: 3. TCR beta CDR3 regions were amplified from RNA transcripts. The TCR CDR3 first-round RT-PCR relied on the HTBI primer set. Each CDR3 protein gets one entry after TCRdb re-called the multiplex PCR reads with MiXCR. The sample has some 440,000 distinct CDR3 sequences; less than 20% are singletons. Of note for this clonotype: Its antigen is as yet unknown.

Patients were excluded for uncontrolled infection, other autoimmune disease, pregnancy or lactation. Diagnoses used clinical symptoms, serum thyroxine and TRAb, thyroid ultrasound and orbital computed tomography. A roughly 10 ml volume of fresh peripheral blood provided the PBMCs. Input material: blood. The chain carries TRBV5-1 and TRBJ2-1; 16 bases agree with TRBD2. The TCR was taken from a woman between 18 and 30 years old with Graves' hyperthyroidism. This CDR3 reads CASSFGTSGRANEQFF. The CDR3 DNA follows: TGCGCCAGCAGCTTTGGGACTAGCGGGAGGGCGAATGAGCAGTTCTTC. The full variable domain, with the rest looked up from reference TRBV5-1 and TRBJ2-1, is KAGVTQTPRYLIKTRGQQVTLSCSPISGHRSVSWYQQTPGQGLQFLFEYFSETQRNKGNFPGRFSGRQFSNSRSEMNVSTLELGDSALYLCASSFGTSGRANEQFFGPGTRLTVL.